This record concerns one T cell receptor beta chain sequence. The data are from a study of cytomegalovirus exposure and HLA in healthy donors. With 60 Vbeta and 13 Jbeta primers, the PCR was carried out. Sequencing used immunoSEQ multiplex PCR; TCRdb keeps in-frame clones, though not all of them. The table has tens of thousands of clones, 60% to 85% seen once. This TCR was recovered from a man in his forties in good health and CMV-seronegative. Sequencing was performed on PBMCs.

The CDR3 region has the DNA TGTGCCATCAAAGGGACAGGGGGCACAGATACGCAGTATTTT. Translation gives CAIKGTGGTDTQYF. The gene calls are TRBV10-3 and TRBJ2-3; 10 bases match TRBD1. Germline CDR1 and CDR2: ENHRY and SYGVKD. The length of the CDR3 is 14 residues. V dropped 7 bases and J dropped 1; count of bases not matched to a gene: 2.